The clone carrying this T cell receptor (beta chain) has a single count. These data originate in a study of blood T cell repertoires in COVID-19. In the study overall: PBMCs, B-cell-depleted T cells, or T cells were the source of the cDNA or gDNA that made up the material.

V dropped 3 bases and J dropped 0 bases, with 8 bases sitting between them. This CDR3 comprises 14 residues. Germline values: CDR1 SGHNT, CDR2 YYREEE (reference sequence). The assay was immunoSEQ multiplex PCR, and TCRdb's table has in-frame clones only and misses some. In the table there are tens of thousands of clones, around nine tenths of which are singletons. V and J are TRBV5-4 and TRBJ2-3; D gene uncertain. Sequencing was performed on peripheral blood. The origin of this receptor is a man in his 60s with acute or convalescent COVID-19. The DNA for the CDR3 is TGTGCCAGCAGCTCCGGCGGCAGCACAGATACGCAGTATTTT. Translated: CASSSGGSTDTQYF. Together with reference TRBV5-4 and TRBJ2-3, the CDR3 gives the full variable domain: ETGVTQSPTHLIKTRGQQVTLRCSSQSGHNTVSWYQQALGQGPQFIFQYYREEENGRGNFPPRFSGLQFPNYSSELNVNALELDDSALYLCASSSGGSTDTQYFGPGTRLTVL.